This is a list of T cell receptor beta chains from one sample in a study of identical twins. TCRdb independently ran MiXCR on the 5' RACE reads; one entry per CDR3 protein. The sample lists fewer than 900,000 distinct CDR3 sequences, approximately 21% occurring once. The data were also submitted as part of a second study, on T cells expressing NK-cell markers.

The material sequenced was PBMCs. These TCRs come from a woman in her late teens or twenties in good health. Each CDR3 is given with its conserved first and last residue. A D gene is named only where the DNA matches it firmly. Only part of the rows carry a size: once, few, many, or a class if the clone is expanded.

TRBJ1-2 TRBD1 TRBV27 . CASGHRGDYGYTF TGTGCCAGCGGACACAGGGGCGACTATGGCTACACCTTC
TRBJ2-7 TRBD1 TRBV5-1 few CASSLDPPGQGAHEQYF TGCGCCAGCAGCTTGGACCCTCCGGGACAGGGGGCCCACGAGCAGTACTTC
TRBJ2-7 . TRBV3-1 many CASSPGISYEQYF TGTGCCAGCAGCCCCGGGATCTCCTACGAGCAGTACTTC
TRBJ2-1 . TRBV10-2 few CASSADHLGIEQFF TGCGCCAGCAGTGCGGACCATCTGGGCATTGAGCAGTTCTTC
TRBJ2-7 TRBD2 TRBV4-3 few CASSQGLPAGNSYEQYF TGCGCCAGCAGCCAAGGCCTCCCAGCGGGAAACTCCTACGAGCAGTACTTC
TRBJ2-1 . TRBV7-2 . CASSLRGQSYNEQFF TGTGCCAGCAGCTTACGTGGTCAGAGTTACAATGAGCAGTTCTTC
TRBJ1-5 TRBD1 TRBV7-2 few CASSPGTGRGNQPQHF TGTGCCAGCAGCCCGGGGACAGGGAGAGGCAATCAGCCCCAGCATTTT
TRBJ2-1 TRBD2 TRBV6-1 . CASSRIAGAYNEQFF TGTGCCAGCAGTAGAATAGCGGGAGCTTACAATGAGCAGTTCTTC
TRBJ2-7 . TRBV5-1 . CASSLALLDYEQYF TGCGCCAGCAGCTTGGCCCTATTGGACTACGAGCAGTACTTC
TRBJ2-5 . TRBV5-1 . CASSSLEGPRETQYF TGCGCCAGCAGCTCCCTAGAGGGCCCGAGGGAGACCCAGTACTTC
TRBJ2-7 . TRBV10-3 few CAISQQVSPGEQYF TGTGCCATCAGCCAACAGGTCTCCCCCGGCGAGCAGTACTTC
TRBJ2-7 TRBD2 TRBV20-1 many CSARGLAPNYEQYF TGCAGTGCTAGAGGACTAGCGCCGAACTACGAGCAGTACTTC
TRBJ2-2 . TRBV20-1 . CSAALGNTGELFF TGCAGTGCCGCTCTAGGGAACACCGGGGAGCTGTTTTTT
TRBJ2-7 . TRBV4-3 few CASSQDRVGSSYEQYF TGCGCCAGCAGCCAAGATCGGGTCGGGAGCTCCTACGAGCAGTACTTC
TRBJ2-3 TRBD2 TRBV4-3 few CASSQEGRASTDTQYF TGCGCCAGCAGCCAAGAAGGGAGGGCTAGCACAGATACGCAGTATTTT
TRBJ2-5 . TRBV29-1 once CSVEGPQLETQYF TGCAGCGTTGAGGGGCCGCAGCTAGAGACCCAGTACTTC
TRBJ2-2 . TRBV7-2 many CASSSFVVVTGELFF TGTGCCAGCAGCTCCTTCGTGGTCGTCACCGGGGAGCTGTTTTTT
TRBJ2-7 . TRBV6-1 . CASSDPYEQYF TGTGCCAGCAGTGATCCCTACGAGCAGTACTTC
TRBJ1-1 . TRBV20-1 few CSAIGRGFGTEAFF TGCAGTGCGATAGGTAGGGGGTTTGGCACTGAAGCTTTCTTT
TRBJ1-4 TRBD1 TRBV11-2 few CASRPSGGEKLFF TGTGCCAGCAGGCCCTCAGGGGGCGAAAAACTGTTTTTT
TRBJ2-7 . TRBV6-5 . CASSYSSGLPYEQYF TGTGCCAGCAGTTACTCGAGTGGGTTACCCTACGAGCAGTACTTC
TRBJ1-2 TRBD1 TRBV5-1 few CASSEGTGNGYTF TGCGCCAGCAGCGAAGGGACAGGGAATGGCTACACCTTC
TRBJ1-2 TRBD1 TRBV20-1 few CSAETGEYYGYTF TGCAGTGCTGAGACAGGGGAGTACTATGGCTACACCTTC
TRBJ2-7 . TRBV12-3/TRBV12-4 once CASSLLGFEQYF TGTGCCAGCAGTTTATTGGGCTTCGAGCAGTACTTC
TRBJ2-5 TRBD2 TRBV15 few CATRPGTSGTETQYF TGTGCCACCAGGCCCGGGACTAGCGGAACAGAGACCCAGTACTTC
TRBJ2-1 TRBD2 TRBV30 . CAWSSSLAGDPYEQFF TGTGCCTGGAGTTCGTCTCTAGCGGGAGACCCATATGAGCAGTTCTTC
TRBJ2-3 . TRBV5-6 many CASRFGGGRDTQYF TGTGCCAGCAGGTTTGGGGGCGGAAGGGATACGCAGTATTTT
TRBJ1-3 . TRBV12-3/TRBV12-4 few CASSFLLSFGNTIYF TGTGCCAGCAGTTTTCTTCTCTCTTTTGGAAACACCATATATTTT
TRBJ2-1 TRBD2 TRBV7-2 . CASSRTSGRNTYNEQFF TGTGCCAGCAGCCGGACTAGCGGGAGGAATACCTACAATGAGCAGTTCTTC
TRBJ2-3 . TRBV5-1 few CASSLEGAGTQYF TGCGCCAGCAGCTTGGAAGGCGCGGGTACGCAGTATTTT
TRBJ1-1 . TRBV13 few CASTQAGANTEAFF TGTGCCAGCACCCAGGCTGGGGCGAACACTGAAGCTTTCTTT
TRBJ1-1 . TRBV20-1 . CSARGPENTEAFF TGCAGTGCTAGAGGCCCGGAGAACACTGAAGCTTTCTTT
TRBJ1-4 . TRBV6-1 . CASKRGNRNEKLFF TGTGCCAGCAAACGGGGGAACCGGAATGAAAAACTGTTTTTT
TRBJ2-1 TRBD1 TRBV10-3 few CAISDPQGAHNEQFF TGTGCCATCAGTGATCCGCAGGGGGCGCACAATGAGCAGTTCTTC
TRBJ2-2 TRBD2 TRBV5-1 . CASSLVASGVLSGELFF TGCGCCAGCAGCTTGGTTGCTAGCGGCGTATTATCCGGGGAGCTGTTTTTT
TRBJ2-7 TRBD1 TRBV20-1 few CRRDSYEQYF TGCAGAAGGGACAGCTACGAGCAGTACTTC
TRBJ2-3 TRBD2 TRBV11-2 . CASSRTSGGVSSTDTQYF TGTGCCAGCAGCCGAACTAGCGGGGGGGTATCTAGCACAGATACGCAGTATTTT
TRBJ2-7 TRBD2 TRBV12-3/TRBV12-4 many CASSRTSGIYEQYF TGTGCCAGCAGCCGGACTAGCGGAATCTACGAGCAGTACTTC
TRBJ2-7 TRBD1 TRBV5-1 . CASSLQGPQSEQYF TGCGCCAGCAGCTTACAGGGGCCCCAATCCGAGCAGTACTTC
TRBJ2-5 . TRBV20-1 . CSAPRAEGETQYF TGCAGTGCCCCCAGGGCGGAGGGCGAGACCCAGTACTTC
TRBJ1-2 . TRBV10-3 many CAISPRQSIATNYGYTF TGTGCCATCAGCCCCAGACAGAGCATCGCGACTAACTATGGCTACACCTTC
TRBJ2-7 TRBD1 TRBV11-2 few CASSGGTGERFSYEQYF TGTGCCAGCAGCGGAGGAACAGGGGAGCGTTTCTCCTACGAGCAGTACTTC
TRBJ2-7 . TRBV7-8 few CASSLGIGGSYEQYF TGTGCCAGCAGCTTGGGAATAGGAGGCTCCTACGAGCAGTACTTC
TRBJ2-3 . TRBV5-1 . CASSNSDPADTQYF TGCGCCAGCAGCAACTCGGACCCGGCAGATACGCAGTATTTT
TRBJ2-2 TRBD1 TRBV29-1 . CSVKPSGTGNTGELFF TGCAGCGTCAAACCCTCCGGGACAGGGAACACCGGGGAGCTGTTTTTT
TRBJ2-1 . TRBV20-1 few CSASAGPFYNEQFF TGCAGTGCCTCAGCGGGTCCGTTTTACAATGAGCAGTTCTTC
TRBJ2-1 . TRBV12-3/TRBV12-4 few CASSLAGGPVGNEQFF TGTGCCAGCAGTTTAGCGGGGGGGCCAGTTGGCAATGAGCAGTTCTTC
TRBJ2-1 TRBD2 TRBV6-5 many CASSYQGLPMKQFF TGTGCCAGCAGTTACCAGGGACTACCAATGAAGCAGTTCTTC
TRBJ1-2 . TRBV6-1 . CASWGLRGDGYTF TGTGCCAGCTGGGGCCTAAGGGGCGACGGCTACACCTTC
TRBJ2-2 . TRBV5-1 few CASRGEWTGELFF TGCGCCAGCAGGGGAGAATGGACCGGGGAGCTGTTTTTT
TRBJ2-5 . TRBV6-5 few CASSYSAETQYF TGTGCCAGCAGTTACTCGGCGGAGACCCAGTACTTC
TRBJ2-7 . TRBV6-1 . CASSMRWGSALDEQYF TGTGCCAGCAGTATGCGGTGGGGTAGCGCCCTCGACGAGCAGTACTTC
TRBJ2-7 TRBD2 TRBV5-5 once CASSLGRAGEFYEQYF TGTGCCAGCAGCTTAGGAAGAGCGGGAGAGTTCTACGAGCAGTACTTC
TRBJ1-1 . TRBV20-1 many CSARDGGLNTEAFF TGCAGTGCTAGAGATGGGGGGTTGAACACTGAAGCTTTCTTT
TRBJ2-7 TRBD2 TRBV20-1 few CSAGKRESGYEQYF TGCAGTGCGGGTAAGCGGGAGTCGGGCTACGAGCAGTACTTC
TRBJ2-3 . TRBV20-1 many CSARGPEIGTDTQYF TGCAGTGCTAGGGGACCGGAGATTGGCACAGATACGCAGTATTTT
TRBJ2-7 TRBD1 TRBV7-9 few CASSPRTGGYYEQYF TGTGCCAGCAGCCCTAGGACAGGGGGATACTACGAGCAGTACTTC
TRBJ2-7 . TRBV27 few CASSVYMGNYEQYF TGTGCCAGCAGTGTTTATATGGGCAACTACGAGCAGTACTTC
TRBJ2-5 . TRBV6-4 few CASSDSYPPDSEETQYF TGTGCCAGCAGTGACTCCTACCCCCCGGACTCGGAAGAGACCCAGTACTTC